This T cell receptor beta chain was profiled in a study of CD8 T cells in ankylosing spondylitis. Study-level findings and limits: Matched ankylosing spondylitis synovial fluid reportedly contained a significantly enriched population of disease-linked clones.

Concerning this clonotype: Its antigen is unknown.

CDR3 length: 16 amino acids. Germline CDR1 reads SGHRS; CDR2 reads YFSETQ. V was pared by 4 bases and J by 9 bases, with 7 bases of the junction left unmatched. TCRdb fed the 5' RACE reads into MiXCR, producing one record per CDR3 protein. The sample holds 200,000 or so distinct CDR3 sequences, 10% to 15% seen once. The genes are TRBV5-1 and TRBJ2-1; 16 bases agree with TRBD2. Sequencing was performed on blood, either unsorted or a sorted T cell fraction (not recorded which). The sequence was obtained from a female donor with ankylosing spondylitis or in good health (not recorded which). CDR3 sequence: CASSLGTSGRASEQFF. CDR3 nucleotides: TGCGCCAGCAGCCTCGGGACTAGCGGGAGGGCCAGTGAGCAGTTCTTC. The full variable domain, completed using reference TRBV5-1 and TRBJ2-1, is KAGVTQTPRYLIKTRGQQVTLSCSPISGHRSVSWYQQTPGQGLQFLFEYFSETQRNKGNFPGRFSGRQFSNSRSEMNVSTLELGDSALYLCASSLGTSGRASEQFFGPGTRLTVL.